Listed here is a single TCR beta chain. This record comes from a study of human T cells and chemical hapten exposure. As to time point: healthy volunteer bleed at 2 weeks. Unfractionated whole blood yielded the extracted total RNA. The germline V and J ends were trimmed by 2 bases and 6 bases, with 9 bases remaining between them. The CDR3 extends over 13 amino acids. The germline CDR1 and CDR2 sequences are SGHVS and FQNEAQ. TCRdb itself ran the RACE reads through MiXCR, one entry per CDR3 protein. The sample shows over 85,000 distinct CDR3 sequences, roughly 8% of them seen only once. The gene calls are TRBV7-8 and TRBJ2-3; D is possibly TRBD1 (7 bases). Sequenced input: whole blood. This receptor was identified in a female donor in good health. Some clones in this sample may be carry-over from other donors' samples. CDR3 in amino acids: CASSLSGGDTQYF. The CDR3 nucleotides read TGTGCCAGCAGCTTATCAGGGGGGGATACGCAGTATTTT.